This TCR beta chain was captured by sequencing in a study of OX40 agonist ivuxolimab in advanced cancers. Study context: The patients received agonistic anti-OX40 (CD134) antibody ivuxolimab. In this trial design, patients received ivuxolimab intravenously at 0.01 to 10 mg/kg every 2 weeks.

Profiling relied on immunoSEQ multiplex PCR, and the TCRdb table lists in-frame clones only, not all of them. The repertoire includes under 25,000 clones, nearly 85% of them detected once, and around 48% sits in the top ten. The count of this clone is one. Germline CDR1 and CDR2: MDHEN and SYDVKM. V lost 3 bases and J lost 2, with 13 bases in between. CDR3 size: 15 residues. The J gene is TRBJ1-2, the V gene TRBV28, with D unclear. The material sequenced was CD4+ or CD8+ T cells sorted from blood, taken in a trial of the OX40 agonist ivuxolimab. The TCR was taken from an adult with an advanced solid tumor such as melanoma, head and neck, liver or kidney cancer. The CDR3 is CASSFIGRTNYGYTF. CDR3 in DNA: TGTGCCAGCAGTTTTATCGGCAGGACCAACTATGGCTACACCTTC.